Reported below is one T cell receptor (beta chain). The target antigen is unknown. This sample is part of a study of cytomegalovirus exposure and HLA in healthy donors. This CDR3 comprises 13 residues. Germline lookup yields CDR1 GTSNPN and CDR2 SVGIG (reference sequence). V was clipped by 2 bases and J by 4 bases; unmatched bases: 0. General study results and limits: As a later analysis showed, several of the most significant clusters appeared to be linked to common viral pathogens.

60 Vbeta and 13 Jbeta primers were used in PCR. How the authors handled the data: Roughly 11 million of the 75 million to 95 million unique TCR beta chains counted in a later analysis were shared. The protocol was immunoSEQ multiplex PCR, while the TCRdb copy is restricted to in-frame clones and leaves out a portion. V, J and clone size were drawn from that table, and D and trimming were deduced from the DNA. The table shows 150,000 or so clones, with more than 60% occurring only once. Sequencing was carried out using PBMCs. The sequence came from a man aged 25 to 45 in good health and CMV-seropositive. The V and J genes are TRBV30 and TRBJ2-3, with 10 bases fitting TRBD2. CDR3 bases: TGTGCCTGGAGTCTAGCGGGAGCAGATACGCAGTATTTT. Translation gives CAWSLAGADTQYF.